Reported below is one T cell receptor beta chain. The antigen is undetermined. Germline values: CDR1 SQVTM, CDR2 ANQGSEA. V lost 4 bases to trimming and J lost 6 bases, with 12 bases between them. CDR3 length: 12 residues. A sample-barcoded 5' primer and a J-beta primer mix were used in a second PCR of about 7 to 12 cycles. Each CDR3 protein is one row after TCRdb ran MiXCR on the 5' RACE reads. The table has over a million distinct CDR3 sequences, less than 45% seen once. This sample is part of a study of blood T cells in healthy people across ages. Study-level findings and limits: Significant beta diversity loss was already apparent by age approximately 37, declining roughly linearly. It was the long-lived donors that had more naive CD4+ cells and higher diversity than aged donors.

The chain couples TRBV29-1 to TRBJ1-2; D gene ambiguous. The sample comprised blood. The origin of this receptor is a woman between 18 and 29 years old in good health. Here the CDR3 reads CSVGGLGNGYTF. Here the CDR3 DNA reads TGCAGCGTTGGCGGACTTGGGAATGGCTACACCTTC.